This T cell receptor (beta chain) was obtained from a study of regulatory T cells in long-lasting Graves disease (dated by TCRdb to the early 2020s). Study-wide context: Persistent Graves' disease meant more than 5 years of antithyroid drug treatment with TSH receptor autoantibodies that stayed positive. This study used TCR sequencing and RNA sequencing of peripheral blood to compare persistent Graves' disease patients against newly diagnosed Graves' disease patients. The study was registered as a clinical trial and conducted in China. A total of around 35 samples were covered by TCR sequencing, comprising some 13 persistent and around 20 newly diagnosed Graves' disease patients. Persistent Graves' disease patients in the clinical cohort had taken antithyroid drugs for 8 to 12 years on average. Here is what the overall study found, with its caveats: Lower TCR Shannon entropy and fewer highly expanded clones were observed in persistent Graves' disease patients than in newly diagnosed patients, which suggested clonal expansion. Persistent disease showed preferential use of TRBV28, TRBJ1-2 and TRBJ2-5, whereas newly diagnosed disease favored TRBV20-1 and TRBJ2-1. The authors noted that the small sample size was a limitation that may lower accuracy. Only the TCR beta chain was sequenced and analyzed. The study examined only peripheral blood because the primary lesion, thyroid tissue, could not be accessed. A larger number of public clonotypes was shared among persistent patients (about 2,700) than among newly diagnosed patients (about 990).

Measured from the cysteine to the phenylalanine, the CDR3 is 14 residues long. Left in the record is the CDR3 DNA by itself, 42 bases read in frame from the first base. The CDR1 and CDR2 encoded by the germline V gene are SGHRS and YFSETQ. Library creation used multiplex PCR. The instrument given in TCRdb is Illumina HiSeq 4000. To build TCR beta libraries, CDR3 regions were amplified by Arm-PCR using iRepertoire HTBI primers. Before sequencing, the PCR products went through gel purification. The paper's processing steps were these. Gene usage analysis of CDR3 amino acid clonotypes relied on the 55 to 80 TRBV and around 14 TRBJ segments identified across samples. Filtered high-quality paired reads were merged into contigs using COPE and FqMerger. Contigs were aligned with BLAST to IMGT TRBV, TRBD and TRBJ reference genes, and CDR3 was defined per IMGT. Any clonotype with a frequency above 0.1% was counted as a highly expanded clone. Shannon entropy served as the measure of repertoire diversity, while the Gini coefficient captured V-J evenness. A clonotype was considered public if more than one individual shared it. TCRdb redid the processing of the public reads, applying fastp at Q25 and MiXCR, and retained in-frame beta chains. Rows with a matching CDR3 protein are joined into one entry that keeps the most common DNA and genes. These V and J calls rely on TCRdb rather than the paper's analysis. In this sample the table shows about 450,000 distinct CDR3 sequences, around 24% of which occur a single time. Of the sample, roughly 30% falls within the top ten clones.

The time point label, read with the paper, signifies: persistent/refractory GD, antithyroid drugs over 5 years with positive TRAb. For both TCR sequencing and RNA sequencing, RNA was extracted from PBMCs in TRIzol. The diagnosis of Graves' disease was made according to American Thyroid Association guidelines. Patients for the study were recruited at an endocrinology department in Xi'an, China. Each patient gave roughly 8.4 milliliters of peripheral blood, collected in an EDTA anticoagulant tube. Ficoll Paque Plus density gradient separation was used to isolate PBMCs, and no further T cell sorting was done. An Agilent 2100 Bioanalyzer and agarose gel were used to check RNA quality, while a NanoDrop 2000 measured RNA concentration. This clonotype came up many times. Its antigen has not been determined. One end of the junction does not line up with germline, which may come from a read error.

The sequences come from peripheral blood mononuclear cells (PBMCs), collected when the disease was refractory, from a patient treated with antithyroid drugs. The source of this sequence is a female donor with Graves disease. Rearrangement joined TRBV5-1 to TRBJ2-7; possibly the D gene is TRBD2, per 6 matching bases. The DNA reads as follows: TGCGCCAGCAGCTTCGGAGTAGCGGCCTATGAGCAGTACTTC. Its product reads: CASSFGVAAYEQYF.